The sequence of this T cell receptor beta chain was determined in a study of identical twins. Findings and limits, study-wide: Interpretation of the results relied on cross-sectional statistical analysis and not on following the same donors. Researchers reported weaker excess twin sharing in beta out-of-frame sequences. Clonotypes of the beta chain that were abundant in cord blood carried fewer insertions (memory repertoires showed none).

The CDR3 length is 13 residues. V dropped 1 base and J dropped 6 bases, with 13 bases sitting between them. The V gene's germline CDR1 is SQVTM and CDR2 ANQGSEA. One entry per CDR3 protein results from TCRdb running MiXCR on the 5' RACE reads. This table holds roughly 1,500,000 distinct CDR3 sequences, less than 40% found once. For this clonotype: Antigen unknown.

V is TRBV29-1 and J is TRBJ2-7; TRBD1 might be the D (6 bases). The sample was cord blood. The receptor's source is a newborn girl in good health. The CDR3 spells CSVEGQGLVEQYF. In DNA, the CDR3 is TGCAGCGTTGAAGGTCAGGGGTTAGTCGAGCAGTACTTC.